The text below deals with one TCR beta chain. Its antigen remains undetermined. Base-call qualities are not available, and no considerably larger clone is one nucleotide away. The sample is drawn from a study of tumor-infiltrating lymphocytes in localized non-small cell lung cancer (dated by TCRdb to the early 2020s). About the study as a whole: Patients whose samples were collected after neoadjuvant chemotherapy, as well as both smokers and never-smokers and several histologies, were included in the cohort. The overall ICON cohort comprised 150 surgical patients with localized non-small cell lung cancer whose tumors were resected. From each patient came resected tumor tissue plus uninvolved lung tissue from that same patient, and the uninvolved lung tissue was described as non-adjacent to the tumor. The same patients underwent several integrated assays, with TCR sequencing performed together with flow cytometry, multiplex immunofluorescence, RNA-seq, exome sequencing and proteomics. A total of approximately 50 patients were part of the paired comparison of immunoSEQ T-cell fraction between tumor and uninvolved lung.

TCR sequencing with the immunoSEQ assay provided the T-cell fraction in tumor and uninvolved lung tissue. The source study handled its data this way. In the survival analysis, patients were divided into a high T-cell fraction group (upper tertile) and a low T-cell fraction group (lower two tertiles), and the two groups were compared using a log-rank test. Paired tumor versus uninvolved lung differences in T-cell fraction were tested with a signed-rank test. TCRdb provides this immuneACCESS table in a form limited to in-frame rearrangements. Some clones are lacking; in checked studies, under half of them reflect an unresolved V gene, and why the rest are absent is not known. V and J calls and clone size follow that table, whereas D and trimming were derived from the DNA. Present in this sample are roughly 7,200 clones, roughly 70% of which were seen just once. 12% of the sample lies in the top ten.

Results the study describes overall, beyond this receptor: Higher T cell infiltration in tumors than in uninvolved lung tissue was supported by TCRbeta sequencing, consistent with immunofluorescence CD3 counts. TCR-derived T-cell fraction did not differ between the flow cytometry-defined immunotypes IM1 (good prognosis) and IM2 (poor prognosis). Tumor T-cell fraction from TCR sequencing was not associated with recurrence-free survival (p = 0.61). Assay coverage differed among patients according to how much tissue was available, so only a subset of the cohort had TCR sequencing. Because different assays used different pieces of the same tissue, intratumor heterogeneity could not be separated from technical variation.

The first patient joined ICON in 2016, and enrollment wrapped up when the last patient was enrolled in 2018. From a subcohort of 70 to 85 patients, fresh tumor and matched uninvolved tissue were collected for in-depth immune analyses, including TCR sequencing. No cell sorting was done, and TCR sequencing was instead run on DNA isolated from bulk tissue. The sample taken for sequencing was lung tumor tissue. The sequence derives from a human donor with non-small cell lung cancer.

The DNA sequence is TGTGCCAGCAGTTTCGGGACTAGCGCCAACAATGAGCAGTTCTTC. Protein translation: CASSFGTSANNEQFF. The rearranged segments are TRBV6-6 and TRBJ2-1, with TRBD2 identical over 10 junction bases. V loses 4 bases at its end and J loses 5 bases; junction bases beyond the gene matches: 5. The CDR3 starts with the cysteine, ends with the phenylalanine, and has 15 residues. CDR3 DNA is the only sequence kept; it has 45 bases, read in frame from the first base. CDR1 is given as MNHNY and CDR2 as SVGAGI, both from the germline V gene (reference sequence).